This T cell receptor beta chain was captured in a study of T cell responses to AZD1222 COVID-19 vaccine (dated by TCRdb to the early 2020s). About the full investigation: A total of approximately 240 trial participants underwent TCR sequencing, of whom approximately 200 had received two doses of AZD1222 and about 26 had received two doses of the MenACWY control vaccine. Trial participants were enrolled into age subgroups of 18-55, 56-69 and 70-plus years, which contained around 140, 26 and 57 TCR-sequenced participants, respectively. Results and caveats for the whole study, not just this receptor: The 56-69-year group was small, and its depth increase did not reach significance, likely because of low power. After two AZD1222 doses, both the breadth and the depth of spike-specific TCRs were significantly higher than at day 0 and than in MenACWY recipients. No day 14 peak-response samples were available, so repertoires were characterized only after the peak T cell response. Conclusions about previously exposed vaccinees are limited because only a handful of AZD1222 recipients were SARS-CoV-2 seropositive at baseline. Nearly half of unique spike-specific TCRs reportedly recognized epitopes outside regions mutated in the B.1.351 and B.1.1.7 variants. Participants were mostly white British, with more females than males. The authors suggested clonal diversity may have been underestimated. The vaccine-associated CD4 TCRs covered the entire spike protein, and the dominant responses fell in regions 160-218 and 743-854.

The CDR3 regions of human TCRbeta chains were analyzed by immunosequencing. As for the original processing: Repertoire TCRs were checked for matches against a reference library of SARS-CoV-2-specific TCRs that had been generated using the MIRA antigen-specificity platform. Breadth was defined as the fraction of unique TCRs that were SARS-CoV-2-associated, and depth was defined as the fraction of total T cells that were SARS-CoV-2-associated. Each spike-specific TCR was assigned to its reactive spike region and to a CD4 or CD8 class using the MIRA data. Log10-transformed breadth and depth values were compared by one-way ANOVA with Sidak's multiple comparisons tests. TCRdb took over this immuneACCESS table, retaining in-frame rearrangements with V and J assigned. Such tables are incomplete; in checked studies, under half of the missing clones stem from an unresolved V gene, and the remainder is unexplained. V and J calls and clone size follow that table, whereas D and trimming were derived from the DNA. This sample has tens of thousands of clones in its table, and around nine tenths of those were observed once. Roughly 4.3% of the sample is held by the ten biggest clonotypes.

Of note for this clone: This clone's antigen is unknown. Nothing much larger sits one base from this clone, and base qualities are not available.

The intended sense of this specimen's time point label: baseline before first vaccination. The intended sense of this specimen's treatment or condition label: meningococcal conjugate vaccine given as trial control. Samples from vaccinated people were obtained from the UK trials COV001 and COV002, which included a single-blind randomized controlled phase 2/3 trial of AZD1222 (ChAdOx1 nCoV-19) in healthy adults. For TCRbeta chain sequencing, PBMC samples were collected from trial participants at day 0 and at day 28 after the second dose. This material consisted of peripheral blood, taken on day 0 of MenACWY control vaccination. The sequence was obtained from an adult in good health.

For the CDR3, the sequence is CASSKDRGFINEKLFF. The bases read TGTGCCAGCAGCAAGGACAGGGGGTTCATTAATGAAAAACTGTTTTTT. The chain uses TRBV5-8 and TRBJ1-4; TRBD1 lines up with 10 middle nucleotides. For CDR1 and CDR2, the germline V gene lists SGHTS and YDEGEE. The CDR3 has 16 amino acids, counting the end cysteine and phenylalanine. Only CDR3 DNA remains: 48 bases, in frame from the first base. V lost 4 bases and J lost 4 bases, and the count of bases not matched to a germline gene is 7.